A selection of T cell receptor beta chains follows, all from one sample in a study of tumor and adjacent non-tumor tissue in lung cancer. TCRdb re-called the multiplex PCR reads through MiXCR, storing one row per CDR3 protein. Of approximately 100,000 distinct CDR3 sequences detected, about 65% appear once; the ten largest clones hold roughly 20%. The specimen was distant non-tumor lung tissue. These receptors originate from a man aged 55 to 70 with non-small cell lung cancer. Each CDR3 is given with its conserved first and last residue. Fields, in order: clone size, J gene, V gene, D gene, CDR3 DNA, CDR3 protein. The D gene is left open where the match is weak. Expanded clones get a size class; other rows say once, few or many, or leave the size out.

abundance: -; j_gene: TRBJ2-6; v_gene: TRBV6-5; d_gene: -; CDR3nt: TGTGCCAGCAGTCATTACGACATGGGGCCCACCTCTGGGGCCAACGTCCTGACTTTC; CDR3aa: CASSHYDMGPTSGANVLTF
abundance: many; j_gene: TRBJ2-7; v_gene: TRBV6-5; d_gene: -; CDR3nt: TGTGCCAGCAGTTTATATACAGGGTACGAGCAGTACTTC; CDR3aa: CASSLYTGYEQYF
abundance: -; j_gene: TRBJ2-7; v_gene: TRBV20-1; d_gene: TRBD2; CDR3nt: TGCAGTGCTAGTATTAGCGGGGGGAAATACGAGCAGTACTTC; CDR3aa: CSASISGGKYEQYF
abundance: -; j_gene: TRBJ2-1; v_gene: TRBV11-1; d_gene: TRBD2; CDR3nt: TGTGTCAGCAGCTTAGGGGGACTAGCGGGAGTTTCCTACATTGAACAGTTCTTC; CDR3aa: CVSSLGGLAGVSYIEQFF
abundance: -; j_gene: TRBJ2-5; v_gene: TRBV20-1; d_gene: -; CDR3nt: TGCAGTGCTAGAGATACGGCAGCAAATCAAGAGACCCAGTACTTC; CDR3aa: CSARDTAANQETQYF
abundance: -; j_gene: TRBJ2-7; v_gene: TRBV4-3; d_gene: -; CDR3nt: TGCGCCAGCAGCCTAGTGCAAGGACCAGCCTACGAGCAGTACTTC; CDR3aa: CASSLVQGPAYEQYF
abundance: -; j_gene: TRBJ2-3; v_gene: TRBV12-3/TRBV12-4; d_gene: -; CDR3nt: TGTGCCAGCAGAACCGTCCGGATCTCAGGCAGAGATACGCAGTATTTT; CDR3aa: CASRTVRISGRDTQYF
abundance: -; j_gene: TRBJ2-5; v_gene: TRBV5-4; d_gene: -; CDR3nt: TGTGTCAGCAGTCGGGAACCTACCTTTAGGGAGACCCAGTACTTC; CDR3aa: CVSSREPTFRETQYF
abundance: -; j_gene: TRBJ2-7; v_gene: TRBV29-1; d_gene: -; CDR3nt: TGCGGCGTTGCTTGGATAGGGGGTGAGCAGTACTTT; CDR3aa: CGVAWIGGEQYF
abundance: many; j_gene: TRBJ1-1; v_gene: TRBV5-6; d_gene: TRBD1; CDR3nt: TGTGCCAGCAGCCTGACCGGACAGGGTGAAACTGAAGCTTTCTTT; CDR3aa: CASSLTGQGETEAFF
abundance: many; j_gene: TRBJ2-7; v_gene: TRBV4-1; d_gene: -; CDR3nt: TGCGCCAGCAGCCAAGATCTCGTTAGCGGCAAATACGAGCAGTACTTC; CDR3aa: CASSQDLVSGKYEQYF
abundance: -; j_gene: TRBJ2-2; v_gene: TRBV4-2; d_gene: -; CDR3nt: TGTGCCAGCAGCCCGCGAAGAGACAGCAACACCGGGGAGCTATTTTTT; CDR3aa: CASSPRRDSNTGELFF
abundance: -; j_gene: TRBJ1-4; v_gene: TRBV6-5; d_gene: TRBD1; CDR3nt: TGTGCCAGGAGTTACTCCCCTATCGGGGACAGAGCAACAACTAATGAAAAACTGTTTTTT; CDR3aa: CARSYSPIGDRATTNEKLFF
abundance: medium-sized; j_gene: TRBJ1-1; v_gene: TRBV11-3; d_gene: TRBD1; CDR3nt: TGTGCCAGCAGCCGGTCACAGGGGGCAACTGAAGCTTTCTTT; CDR3aa: CASSRSQGATEAFF
abundance: -; j_gene: TRBJ1-5; v_gene: TRBV12-3/TRBV12-4; d_gene: TRBD1; CDR3nt: TGTGCCAGTCAATCGGGACAGGGGGCCCATCAGCCCCAGCATTTT; CDR3aa: CASQSGQGAHQPQHF
abundance: many; j_gene: TRBJ2-5; v_gene: TRBV12-3/TRBV12-4; d_gene: -; CDR3nt: TGTGCCAGCAGCTCACCCCAGGGGACCCAGTACTTC; CDR3aa: CASSSPQGTQYF
abundance: once; j_gene: TRBJ2-7; v_gene: TRBV20-1; d_gene: TRBD1; CDR3nt: TGCAGTGCTAGAGTGGGCGGTCGCTCTGGGACAGGGTTATACGTGCAGTACTTC; CDR3aa: CSARVGGRSGTGLYVQYF
abundance: once; j_gene: TRBJ2-3; v_gene: TRBV11-2; d_gene: -; CDR3nt: TGTGTCAGCAGCTTAGTCGGCAATACAGATACGCAGTATTTT; CDR3aa: CVSSLVGNTDTQYF
abundance: -; j_gene: TRBJ2-3; v_gene: TRBV6-5; d_gene: TRBD1; CDR3nt: TGTGCCAGCAGTTCCTTCACGGGACAGGTAGGAGCAGATATGCAGTATTTT; CDR3aa: CASSSFTGQVGADMQYF
abundance: -; j_gene: TRBJ2-5; v_gene: TRBV11-2; d_gene: TRBD2; CDR3nt: TGTGCCAGCAGCCCCCGTACTAGCGAGGTGGGGGAGACCCAACACTTC; CDR3aa: CASSPRTSEVGETQHF
abundance: many; j_gene: TRBJ1-3; v_gene: TRBV12-3/TRBV12-4; d_gene: TRBD1; CDR3nt: TGTGCCAGCAGTCTTGGACAGGGGGCTGAAATATATTTT; CDR3aa: CASSLGQGAEIYF
abundance: -; j_gene: TRBJ1-1; v_gene: TRBV29-1; d_gene: -; CDR3nt: TGCAGCGTTGCTAATTTCGGGGGGCTCTTGACCGAAGCTTTCTTT; CDR3aa: CSVANFGGLLTEAFF